A selection of T cell receptor beta chains follows, all from one sample in a study of T cells in Graves' hyperthyroidism and ophthalmopathy. TCRdb reprocessed the multiplex PCR reads with MiXCR, giving one entry per CDR3 protein. The sample consists of hundreds of thousands of distinct CDR3 sequences, over 35% of them appearing once. Sample: blood. Source of these receptors: a man younger than 30 with Graves' hyperthyroidism. CDR3s include the opening cysteine and the closing phenylalanine or tryptophan. Each record gives: D gene, clone size, V gene, J gene, CDR3 protein, CDR3 DNA. A D gene is named only where the DNA matches it firmly. Size tells how often a clone was seen (once, few, many) or the class of an expanded clone, and some rows leave it out.

d_call: NA
clone_size: few
v_call: TRBV5-1
j_call: TRBJ2-2
cdr3_aa: CASSLAQMANTGELFF
cdr3_nt: TGCGCCAGCAGCTTGGCCCAGATGGCGAACACCGGGGAGCTGTTTTTT

d_call: NA
clone_size: NA
v_call: TRBV5-6
j_call: TRBJ2-7
cdr3_aa: CASSRTANEQYF
cdr3_nt: TGTGCCAGTTCCAGGACGGCAAACGAGCAGTACTTC

d_call: NA
clone_size: NA
v_call: TRBV18
j_call: TRBJ1-6
cdr3_aa: CAAQGYNSPLHF
cdr3_nt: TGTGCCGCTCAGGGGTATAATTCACCCCTCCACTTT

d_call: NA
clone_size: many
v_call: TRBV7-2
j_call: TRBJ2-7
cdr3_aa: CASSFQTGDEQYF
cdr3_nt: TGTGCCAGCAGCTTCCAGACCGGGGACGAGCAGTACTTC

d_call: NA
clone_size: NA
v_call: TRBV5-4
j_call: TRBJ2-7
cdr3_aa: CASSLATGEEEQYF
cdr3_nt: TGTGCCAGCAGCTTGGCCACGGGGGAAGAGGAGCAGTACTTC

d_call: NA
clone_size: many
v_call: TRBV5-1
j_call: TRBJ1-2
cdr3_aa: CASSAEVGRRYTF
cdr3_nt: TGCGCCAGCAGCGCAGAGGTCGGCCGCCGCTACACCTTC

d_call: NA
clone_size: NA
v_call: TRBV10-3
j_call: TRBJ1-5
cdr3_aa: CAISEEKAYEQPQHF
cdr3_nt: TGTGCCATCAGTGAGGAGAAAGCCTACGAGCAGCCCCAGCATTTT

d_call: NA
clone_size: NA
v_call: TRBV18
j_call: TRBJ1-2
cdr3_aa: CASQQAQGDYGYTF
cdr3_nt: TGTGCCAGCCAACAGGCGCAGGGTGACTATGGCTACACCTTC

d_call: NA
clone_size: NA
v_call: TRBV20-1
j_call: TRBJ1-5
cdr3_aa: CSARDRRRDVQPQHF
cdr3_nt: TGCAGTGCTAGAGATAGGCGGCGGGATGTTCAGCCCCAGCATTTT

d_call: NA
clone_size: many
v_call: TRBV7-8
j_call: TRBJ1-2
cdr3_aa: CASSPLRGVGGYTF
cdr3_nt: TGTGCCAGCAGCCCGCTGCGGGGGGTCGGCGGCTACACCTTC

d_call: NA
clone_size: NA
v_call: TRBV19
j_call: TRBJ1-1
cdr3_aa: CASSMTHTPNTEAFF
cdr3_nt: TGTGCCAGTAGTATGACTCATACCCCGAACACTGAAGCTTTCTTT

d_call: TRBD1
clone_size: NA
v_call: TRBV19
j_call: TRBJ2-7
cdr3_aa: CASSITAGTGYHEQYF
cdr3_nt: TGTGCCAGTAGTATCACGGCCGGGACAGGGTACCACGAGCAGTACTTC

d_call: NA
clone_size: NA
v_call: TRBV10-3
j_call: TRBJ1-6
cdr3_aa: CAISGQESSPLHF
cdr3_nt: TGTGCCATCAGTGGGCAGGAAAGTTCACCCCTCCACTTT

d_call: NA
clone_size: NA
v_call: TRBV20-1
j_call: TRBJ1-6
cdr3_aa: CSPGRFNSPLHF
cdr3_nt: TGCAGCCCCGGACGGTTCAATTCACCCCTCCACTTT

d_call: TRBD1
clone_size: many
v_call: TRBV15
j_call: TRBJ1-1
cdr3_aa: CATSETGGEKTEAFF
cdr3_nt: TGTGCCACCAGCGAAACAGGGGGTGAGAAGACTGAAGCTTTCTTT

d_call: TRBD1
clone_size: many
v_call: TRBV29-1
j_call: TRBJ2-5
cdr3_aa: CSVDGRQGASGETQYF
cdr3_nt: TGCAGCGTTGATGGGAGGCAGGGGGCCTCCGGGGAGACCCAGTACTTC

d_call: NA
clone_size: many
v_call: TRBV5-1
j_call: TRBJ2-7
cdr3_aa: CASSPTVNGAYEQYF
cdr3_nt: TGCGCCAGCAGCCCGACAGTTAACGGTGCCTACGAGCAGTACTTC

d_call: TRBD2
clone_size: NA
v_call: TRBV10-3
j_call: TRBJ2-1
cdr3_aa: CAISDRTSGFGEQFF
cdr3_nt: TGTGCCATCAGTGATAGGACTAGCGGTTTCGGAGAGCAGTTCTTC

d_call: NA
clone_size: many
v_call: TRBV10-3
j_call: TRBJ1-4
cdr3_aa: CAISERQNEKLFF
cdr3_nt: TGTGCCATCAGTGAAAGACAGAATGAAAAACTGTTTTTT

d_call: NA
clone_size: many
v_call: TRBV7-9
j_call: TRBJ1-3
cdr3_aa: CASSVQGAGNTIYF
cdr3_nt: TGTGCCAGCAGCGTACAGGGTGCTGGAAACACCATATATTTT

d_call: TRBD1
clone_size: few
v_call: TRBV7-2
j_call: TRBJ1-5
cdr3_aa: CASSQGTGGEWPQHF
cdr3_nt: TGTGCCAGCAGCCAAGGGACAGGGGGAGAGTGGCCCCAGCATTTT

d_call: NA
clone_size: many
v_call: TRBV14
j_call: TRBJ1-2
cdr3_aa: CASSPAGANYGYTF
cdr3_nt: TGTGCCAGCAGCCCCGCCGGTGCTAACTATGGCTACACCTTC

d_call: NA
clone_size: NA
v_call: TRBV5-5
j_call: TRBJ1-5
cdr3_aa: CASSLGWGVGQPQHF
cdr3_nt: TGTGCCAGCAGCTTAGGATGGGGGGTCGGGCAGCCCCAGCATTTT

d_call: NA
clone_size: NA
v_call: TRBV9
j_call: TRBJ1-6
cdr3_aa: CASSPVGTSSYNSPLHF
cdr3_nt: TGTGCCAGCAGCCCCGTGGGGACGAGCTCCTATAATTCACCCCTCCACTTT

d_call: NA
clone_size: few
v_call: TRBV19
j_call: TRBJ1-5
cdr3_aa: CASRERGINQPQHF
cdr3_nt: TGTGCCAGTAGGGAGAGGGGGATCAATCAGCCCCAGCATTTT

d_call: TRBD1
clone_size: NA
v_call: TRBV5-6
j_call: TRBJ1-2
cdr3_aa: CASSYTGAPHYGYTF
cdr3_nt: TGTGCCAGCAGCTATACAGGGGCCCCACACTATGGCTACACCTTC

d_call: NA
clone_size: NA
v_call: TRBV2
j_call: TRBJ2-7
cdr3_aa: CASSEGGLPGEQYF
cdr3_nt: TGTGCCAGCAGTGAAGGGGGGCTCCCCGGCGAGCAGTACTTC

d_call: NA
clone_size: few
v_call: TRBV4-1
j_call: TRBJ2-7
cdr3_aa: CASSQETGISYEQYF
cdr3_nt: TGCGCCAGCAGCCAAGAGACGGGAATAAGTTACGAGCAGTACTTC

d_call: NA
clone_size: many
v_call: TRBV20-1
j_call: TRBJ2-7
cdr3_aa: CSAILLGGEQYF
cdr3_nt: TGCAGTGCTATACTCCTAGGAGGCGAGCAGTACTTC

d_call: TRBD1
clone_size: NA
v_call: TRBV9
j_call: TRBJ1-2
cdr3_aa: CASALGDRGNYGYTF
cdr3_nt: TGTGCTAGTGCCTTAGGGGACAGGGGTAACTATGGCTACACCTTC

d_call: TRBD1
clone_size: NA
v_call: TRBV20-1
j_call: TRBJ1-2
cdr3_aa: CSETRTGGYGYTF
cdr3_nt: TGCAGTGAAACCCGGACAGGGGGGTATGGCTACACCTTC

d_call: TRBD2
clone_size: NA
v_call: TRBV6-1
j_call: TRBJ2-7
cdr3_aa: CASSRTTSVSYEQYF
cdr3_nt: TGTGCCAGCAGTCGTACGACTAGCGTGTCCTACGAGCAGTACTTC

d_call: NA
clone_size: NA
v_call: TRBV12-3/TRBV12-4
j_call: TRBJ1-1
cdr3_aa: CASSLGQVLEAFF
cdr3_nt: TGTGCCAGCAGTTTAGGACAGGTTCTTGAAGCTTTCTTT

d_call: NA
clone_size: NA
v_call: TRBV12-3/TRBV12-4
j_call: TRBJ1-2
cdr3_aa: CASSFPGGGYDYTF
cdr3_nt: TGTGCCAGCAGCTTTCCGGGAGGGGGGTACGACTACACCTTC